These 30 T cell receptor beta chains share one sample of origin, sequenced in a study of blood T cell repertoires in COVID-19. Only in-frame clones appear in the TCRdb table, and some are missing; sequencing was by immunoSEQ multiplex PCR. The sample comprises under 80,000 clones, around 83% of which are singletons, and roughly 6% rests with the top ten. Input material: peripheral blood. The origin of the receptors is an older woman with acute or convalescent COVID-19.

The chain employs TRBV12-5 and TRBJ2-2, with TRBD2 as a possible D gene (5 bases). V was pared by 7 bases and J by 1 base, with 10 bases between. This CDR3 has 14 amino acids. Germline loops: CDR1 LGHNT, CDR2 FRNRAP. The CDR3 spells CASARGLNTGELFF. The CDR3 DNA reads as TGTGCTAGTGCCAGAGGGTTGAACACCGGGGAGCTGTTTTTT.

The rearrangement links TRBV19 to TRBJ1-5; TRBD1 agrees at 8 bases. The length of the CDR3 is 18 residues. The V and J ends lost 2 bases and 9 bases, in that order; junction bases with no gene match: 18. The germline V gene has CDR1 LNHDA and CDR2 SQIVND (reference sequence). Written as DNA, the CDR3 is TGTGCCAGTAGTATACCTTTTCGAGGACAGGGTCGGGTTGTGCCCCAGCATTTT. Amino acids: CASSIPFRGQGRVVPQHF.

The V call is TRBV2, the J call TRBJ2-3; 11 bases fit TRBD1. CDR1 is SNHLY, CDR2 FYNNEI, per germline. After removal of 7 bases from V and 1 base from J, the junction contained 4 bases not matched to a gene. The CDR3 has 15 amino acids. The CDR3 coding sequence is TGTGCCAGCACCAAGGACAGGGGGCGCACAGATACGCAGTATTTT. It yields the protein CASTKDRGRTDTQYF.

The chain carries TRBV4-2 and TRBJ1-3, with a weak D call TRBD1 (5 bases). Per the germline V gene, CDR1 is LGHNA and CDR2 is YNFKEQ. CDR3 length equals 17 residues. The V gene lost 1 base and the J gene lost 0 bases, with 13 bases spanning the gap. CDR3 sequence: CASSQASWGTSGNTIYF. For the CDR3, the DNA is TGTGCCAGCAGCCAAGCGAGTTGGGGCACCTCTGGAAACACCATATATTTT.

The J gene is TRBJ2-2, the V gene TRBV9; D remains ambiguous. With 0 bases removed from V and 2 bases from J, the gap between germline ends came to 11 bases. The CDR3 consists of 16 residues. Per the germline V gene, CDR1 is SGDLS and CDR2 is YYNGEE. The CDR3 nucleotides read TGTGCCAGCAGCGTAGCCCCCGGAGCCAACACCGGGGAGCTGTTTTTT. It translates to CASSVAPGANTGELFF.

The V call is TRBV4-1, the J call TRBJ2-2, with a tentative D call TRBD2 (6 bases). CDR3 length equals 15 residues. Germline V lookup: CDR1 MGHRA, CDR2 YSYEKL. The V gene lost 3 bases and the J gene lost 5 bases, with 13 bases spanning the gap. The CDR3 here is CASSQPAGETGELFF. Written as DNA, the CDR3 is TGCGCCAGCAGCCAGCCAGCGGGCGAGACCGGGGAGCTGTTTTTT.

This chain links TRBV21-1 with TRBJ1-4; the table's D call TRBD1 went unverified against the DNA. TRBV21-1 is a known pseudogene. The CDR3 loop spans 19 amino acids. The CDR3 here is CASSKRDEGPDRAWEKLFF. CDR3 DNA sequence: TGTGCCAGCAGCAAAAGGGATGAGGGTCCAGACAGGGCGTGGGAAAAACTGTTTTTT.

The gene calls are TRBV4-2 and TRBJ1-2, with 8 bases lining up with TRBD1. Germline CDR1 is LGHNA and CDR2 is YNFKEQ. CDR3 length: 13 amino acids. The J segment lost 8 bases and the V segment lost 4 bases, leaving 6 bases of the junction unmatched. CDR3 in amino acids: CASSRQGIGGYTF. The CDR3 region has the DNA TGTGCCAGCAGCCGACAGGGGATCGGGGGCTACACCTTC.

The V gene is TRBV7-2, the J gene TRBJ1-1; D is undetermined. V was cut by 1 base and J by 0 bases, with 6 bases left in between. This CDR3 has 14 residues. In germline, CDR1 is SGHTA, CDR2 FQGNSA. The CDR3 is CASSLVTMNTEAFF. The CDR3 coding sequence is TGTGCCAGCAGCTTAGTTACTATGAACACTGAAGCTTTCTTT.

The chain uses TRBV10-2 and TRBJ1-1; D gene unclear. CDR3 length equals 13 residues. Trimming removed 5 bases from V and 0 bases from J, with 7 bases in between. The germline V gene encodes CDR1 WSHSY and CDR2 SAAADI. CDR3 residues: CASSYTLNTEAFF. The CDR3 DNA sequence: TGCGCCAGCAGTTACACCCTGAACACTGAAGCTTTCTTT.

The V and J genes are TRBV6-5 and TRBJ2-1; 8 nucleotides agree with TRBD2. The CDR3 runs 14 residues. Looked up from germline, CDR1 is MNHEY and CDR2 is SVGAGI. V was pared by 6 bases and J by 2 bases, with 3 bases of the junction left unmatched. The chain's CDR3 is CASSKRGPYNEQFF. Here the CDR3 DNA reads TGTGCCAGCAGCAAGCGGGGGCCCTACAATGAGCAGTTCTTC.

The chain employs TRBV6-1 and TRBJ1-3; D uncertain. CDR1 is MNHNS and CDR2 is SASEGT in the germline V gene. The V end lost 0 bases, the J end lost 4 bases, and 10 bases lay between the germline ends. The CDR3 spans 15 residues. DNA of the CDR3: TGTGCCAGCAGTGAAGCTAGCGGCGGGGGAAACACCATATATTTT. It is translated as CASSEASGGGNTIYF.

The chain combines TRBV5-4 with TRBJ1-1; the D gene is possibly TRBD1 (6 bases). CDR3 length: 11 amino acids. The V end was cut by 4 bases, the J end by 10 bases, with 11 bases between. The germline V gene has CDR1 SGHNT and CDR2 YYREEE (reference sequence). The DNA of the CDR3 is TGTGCCAGCAGCATTACAGGGATAGCTTTCTTT. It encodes CASSITGIAFF.

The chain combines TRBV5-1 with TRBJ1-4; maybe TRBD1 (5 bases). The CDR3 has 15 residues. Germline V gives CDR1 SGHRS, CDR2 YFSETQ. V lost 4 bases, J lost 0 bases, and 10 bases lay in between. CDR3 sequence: CASSLDSSTNEKLFF. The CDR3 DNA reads TGCGCCAGCAGCCTAGACAGCTCAACTAATGAAAAACTGTTTTTT.

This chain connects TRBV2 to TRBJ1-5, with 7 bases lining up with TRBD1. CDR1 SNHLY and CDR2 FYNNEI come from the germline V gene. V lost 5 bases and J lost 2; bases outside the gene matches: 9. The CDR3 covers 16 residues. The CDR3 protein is CASSKQGSWGNQPQHF. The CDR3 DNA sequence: TGTGCCAGCAGTAAACAGGGGTCTTGGGGCAATCAGCCCCAGCATTTT.

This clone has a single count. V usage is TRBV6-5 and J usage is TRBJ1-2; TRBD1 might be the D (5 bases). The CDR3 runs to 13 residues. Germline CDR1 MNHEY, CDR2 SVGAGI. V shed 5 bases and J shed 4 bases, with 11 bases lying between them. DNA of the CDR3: TGTGCCAGCAGTCCCCAGGGTTCCTATGGCTACACCTTC. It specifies CASSPQGSYGYTF.

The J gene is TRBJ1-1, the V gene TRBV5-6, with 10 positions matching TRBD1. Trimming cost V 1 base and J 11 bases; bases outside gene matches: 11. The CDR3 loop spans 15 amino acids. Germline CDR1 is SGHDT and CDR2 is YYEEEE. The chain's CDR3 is CASSLSSGTGVRAFF. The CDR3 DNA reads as TGTGCCAGCAGCTTGTCCTCCGGGACAGGGGTTAGGGCTTTCTTT.

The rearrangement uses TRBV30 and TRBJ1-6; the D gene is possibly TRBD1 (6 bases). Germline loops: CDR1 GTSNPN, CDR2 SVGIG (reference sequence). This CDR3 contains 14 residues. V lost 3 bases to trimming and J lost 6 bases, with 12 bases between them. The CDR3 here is CAWRLQGINSPLHF. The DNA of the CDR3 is TGTGCCTGGAGATTGCAGGGGATTAATTCACCCCTCCACTTT.

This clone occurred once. As DNA, the CDR3 is TGTGCCAGCAGTTACCTACGGCAGGGTAGCAATCAGCCCCAGCATTTT. It encodes CASSYLRQGSNQPQHF. The chain is built from TRBV6-6 and TRBJ1-5, with a possible D match to TRBD1 (5 bases). Trimming left V 2 bases short and J 0 bases short, with 11 bases between. In germline, CDR1 is MNHNY, CDR2 SVGAGI (reference sequence). The CDR3 is 16 residues long.

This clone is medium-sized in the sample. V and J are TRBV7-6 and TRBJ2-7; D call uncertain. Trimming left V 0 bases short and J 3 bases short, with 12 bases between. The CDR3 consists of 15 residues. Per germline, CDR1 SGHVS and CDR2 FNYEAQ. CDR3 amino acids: CASSLAGDNYYEQYF. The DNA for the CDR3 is TGTGCCAGCAGCTTAGCTGGCGACAATTACTACGAGCAGTACTTC.

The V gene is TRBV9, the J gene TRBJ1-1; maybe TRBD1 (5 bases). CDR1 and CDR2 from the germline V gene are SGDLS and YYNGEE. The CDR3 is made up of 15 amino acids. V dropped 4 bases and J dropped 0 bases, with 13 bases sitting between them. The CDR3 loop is CASSINGGVNTEAFF. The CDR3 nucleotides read TGTGCCAGCAGCATCAATGGGGGGGTGAACACTGAAGCTTTCTTT.

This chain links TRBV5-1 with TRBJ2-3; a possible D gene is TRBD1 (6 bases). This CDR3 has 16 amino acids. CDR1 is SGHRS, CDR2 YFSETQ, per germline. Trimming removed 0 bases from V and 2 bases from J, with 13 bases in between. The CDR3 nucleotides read TGCGCCAGCAGCTTGGCCGTGGGGGCGAACACAGATACGCAGTATTTT. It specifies CASSLAVGANTDTQYF.

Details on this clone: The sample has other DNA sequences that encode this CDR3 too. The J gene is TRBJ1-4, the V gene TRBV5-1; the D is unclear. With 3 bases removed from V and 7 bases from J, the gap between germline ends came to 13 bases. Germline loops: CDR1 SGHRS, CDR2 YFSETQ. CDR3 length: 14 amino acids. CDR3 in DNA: TGCGCCAGCAGCTCCGGGAGAGGGAGTGAAAAACTGTTTTTT. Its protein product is CASSSGRGSEKLFF. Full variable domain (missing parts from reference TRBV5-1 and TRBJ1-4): KAGVTQTPRYLIKTRGQQVTLSCSPISGHRSVSWYQQTPGQGLQFLFEYFSETQRNKGNFPGRFSGRQFSNSRSEMNVSTLELGDSALYLCASSSGRGSEKLFFGSGTQLSVL.

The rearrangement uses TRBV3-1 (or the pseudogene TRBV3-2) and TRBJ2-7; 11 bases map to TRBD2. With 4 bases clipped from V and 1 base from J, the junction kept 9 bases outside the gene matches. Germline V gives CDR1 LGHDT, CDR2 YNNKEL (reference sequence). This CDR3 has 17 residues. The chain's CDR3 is CASSPSSLAGGSYEQYF. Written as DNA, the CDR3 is TGTGCCAGCAGCCCCTCATCTCTAGCGGGGGGTTCCTACGAGCAGTACTTC.

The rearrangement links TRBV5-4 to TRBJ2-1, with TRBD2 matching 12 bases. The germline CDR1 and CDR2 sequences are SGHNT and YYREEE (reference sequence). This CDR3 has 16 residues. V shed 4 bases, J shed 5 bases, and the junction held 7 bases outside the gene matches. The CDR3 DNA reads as TGTGCCAGCAGCACCGGACTAGCGGGGAATAACAATGAGCAGTTCTTC. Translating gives CASSTGLAGNNNEQFF.

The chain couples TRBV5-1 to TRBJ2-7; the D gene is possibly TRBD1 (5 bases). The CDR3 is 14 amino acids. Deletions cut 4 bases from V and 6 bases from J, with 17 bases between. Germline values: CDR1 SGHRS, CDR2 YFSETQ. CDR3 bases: TGCGCCAGCAGCATCCAGGGTGCCCGTGGCGAGCAGTACTTC. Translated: CASSIQGARGEQYF.

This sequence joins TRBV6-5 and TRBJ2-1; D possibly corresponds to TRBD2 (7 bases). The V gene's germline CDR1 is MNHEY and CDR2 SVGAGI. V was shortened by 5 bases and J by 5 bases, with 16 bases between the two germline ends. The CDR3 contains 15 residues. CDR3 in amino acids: CASSTPGGGNNEQFF. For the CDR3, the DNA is TGTGCCAGCAGTACCCCTGGGGGGGGCAACAATGAGCAGTTCTTC.

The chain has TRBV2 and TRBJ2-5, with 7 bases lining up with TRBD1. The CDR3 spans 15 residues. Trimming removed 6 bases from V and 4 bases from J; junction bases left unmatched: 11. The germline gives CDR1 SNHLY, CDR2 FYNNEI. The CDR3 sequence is CASRTFDREGETQYF. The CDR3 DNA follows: TGTGCCAGCAGAACCTTTGACAGGGAAGGAGAGACCCAGTACTTC.

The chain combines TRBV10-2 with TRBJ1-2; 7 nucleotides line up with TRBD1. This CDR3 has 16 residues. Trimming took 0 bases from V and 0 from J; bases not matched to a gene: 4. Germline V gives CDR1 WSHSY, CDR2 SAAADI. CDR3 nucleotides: TGCGCCAGCAGTGAGTCGAAGGGGACAGCTAACTATGGCTACACCTTC. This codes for CASSESKGTANYGYTF.

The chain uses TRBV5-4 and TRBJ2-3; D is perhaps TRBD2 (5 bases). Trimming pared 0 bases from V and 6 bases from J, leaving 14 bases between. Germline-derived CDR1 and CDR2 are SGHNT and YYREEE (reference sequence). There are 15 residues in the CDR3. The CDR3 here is CASSLGLAVGDTQYF. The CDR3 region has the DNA TGTGCCAGCAGCTTGGGTCTAGCAGTTGGGGATACGCAGTATTTT. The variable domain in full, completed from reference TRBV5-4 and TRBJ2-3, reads ETGVTQSPTHLIKTRGQQVTLRCSSQSGHNTVSWYQQALGQGPQFIFQYYREEENGRGNFPPRFSGLQFPNYSSELNVNALELDDSALYLCASSLGLAVGDTQYFGPGTRLTVL.